The T cell receptor beta chain under discussion was sequenced for a study of T cells in Graves' hyperthyroidism and ophthalmopathy. The germline gives CDR1 SEHNR, CDR2 FQNEAQ (reference sequence). The CDR3 is 12 residues long. The ends were cut back, 6 bases at V and 5 bases at J, with 10 bases in the middle. This clonotype was observed at least ten times. At least 3 on the Clinical Activity Score was recorded for ophthalmopathy patients, who also had NOSPECS grade at least 4 and duration under 3 months. Template material for amplifying TCR beta CDR3 regions consisted of RNA transcripts. During a first-round RT-PCR of the TCR CDR3, the HTBI primer set was used. TCRdb re-called the multiplex PCR reads with MiXCR, one entry per CDR3 protein. This table has under 350,000 distinct CDR3 sequences, around 15% appearing once.

The sample consisted of blood. This chain uses TRBV7-9 with TRBJ2-5; the D is unclear. The TCR sequence derives from a woman in her sixties or seventies with Graves' ophthalmopathy. CDR3 region: CASRSGRETQYF. As DNA, the CDR3 is TGTGCCAGCAGATCCGGCCGCGAGACCCAGTACTTC.